The clone carrying this T cell receptor (beta chain) occurred once. The data stem from a study of blood T cell repertoires in COVID-19. Germline V CDR1 and CDR2: KGHDR, SFDVKD. The CDR3 totals 16 residues. V was pared by 2 bases and J by 6 bases, with 16 bases between. As handled by the study authors: Amplified reference gene primers provided the basis for estimating nucleated cell counts. The method was immunoSEQ multiplex PCR; TCRdb's version includes in-frame clones alone and lacks a portion of them. The V and J calls and clone size were taken over from that table, and D and trimming were inferred from the DNA. The sample holds approximately 350,000 clones; 88% are singletons and the top ten take around 6.6%.

The clonotype comes from a woman aged 70-85 years with COVID-19, enrolled during active disease. The sequenced sample consisted of peripheral blood. V and J are TRBV24-1 and TRBJ1-5; possible D gene TRBD1, 6 bases. As DNA, the CDR3 is TGTGCCACCAGTGATTCCGGACAGTCCTTAGCTCAGCCCCAGCATTTT. It encodes CATSDSGQSLAQPQHF.